The rows below give T cell receptor beta chains drawn from one sample of a study of blood T cell repertoires in COVID-19. The protocol was immunoSEQ multiplex PCR, while the TCRdb copy is restricted to in-frame clones and leaves out a portion. The sample holds roughly 410,000 clones, around 87% seen once. The specimen was peripheral blood. Every receptor here comes from a woman aged 55 to 70 with COVID-19, enrolled during active disease. CDR3s include the opening cysteine and the closing phenylalanine or tryptophan. Fields, in order: J gene, D gene, V gene, clone size, CDR3 protein, CDR3 DNA. The D gene is left open where the match is weak. Not all rows give a size; the values are once, few, many and, for expanded clones, a class.

j_gene: TRBJ2-1; d_gene: -; v_gene: TRBV14; abundance: -; CDR3aa: CASSQILSGEQFF; CDR3nt: TGTGCCAGCAGCCAGATCCTCTCGGGTGAGCAGTTCTTC
j_gene: TRBJ1-4; d_gene: -; v_gene: TRBV3-1/TRBV3-2; abundance: -; CDR3aa: CASSFRQGNEKLFF; CDR3nt: TGTGCCAGCAGCTTCCGCCAGGGGAATGAAAAACTGTTTTTT
j_gene: TRBJ2-5; d_gene: -; v_gene: TRBV6-2/TRBV6-3; abundance: -; CDR3aa: CASSYSGRKETQYF; CDR3nt: TGTGCCAGCAGTTACTCGGGGAGGAAAGAGACCCAGTACTTC
j_gene: TRBJ1-6; d_gene: -; v_gene: TRBV9; abundance: -; CDR3aa: CASSEQVYSPLHF; CDR3nt: TGTGCCAGCAGCGAACAGGTATATTCACCCCTCCACTTT
j_gene: TRBJ2-3; d_gene: TRBD2; v_gene: TRBV5-1; abundance: -; CDR3aa: CASSRGTSGNPSTDTQYF; CDR3nt: TGCGCCAGCTCCCGAGGGACTAGCGGAAATCCTAGCACAGATACGCAGTATTTT
j_gene: TRBJ2-3; d_gene: -; v_gene: TRBV5-4; abundance: -; CDR3aa: CASSSRAGADTQYF; CDR3nt: TGTGCCAGCAGCTCTCGAGCAGGCGCAGATACGCAGTATTTT
j_gene: TRBJ1-5; d_gene: -; v_gene: TRBV2; abundance: -; CDR3aa: CASSERGYGNQPQHF; CDR3nt: TGTGCCAGCAGTGAGAGGGGGTATGGGAATCAGCCCCAGCATTTT
j_gene: TRBJ2-1; d_gene: -; v_gene: TRBV12-3/TRBV12-4; abundance: -; CDR3aa: CASSFMGADEQFF; CDR3nt: TGTGCCAGCAGTTTTATGGGGGCCGATGAGCAGTTCTTC
j_gene: TRBJ2-6; d_gene: TRBD1; v_gene: TRBV2; abundance: -; CDR3aa: CASSSGQTIIDVLTF; CDR3nt: TGTGCCAGCAGTTCGGGACAGACGATAATCGACGTCCTGACTTTC
j_gene: TRBJ1-6; d_gene: TRBD1; v_gene: TRBV10-3; abundance: once; CDR3aa: CAISQDRVGNSPLHF; CDR3nt: TGTGCCATCAGTCAGGACAGGGTGGGAAATTCACCCCTCCACTTT
j_gene: TRBJ2-3; d_gene: TRBD2; v_gene: TRBV27; abundance: -; CDR3aa: CASSLSAGADTQYF; CDR3nt: TGTGCCAGCAGTCTATCGGCGGGAGCAGATACGCAGTATTTT
j_gene: TRBJ1-5; d_gene: TRBD1; v_gene: TRBV9; abundance: -; CDR3aa: CASSVQGDASPQHF; CDR3nt: TGTGCCAGCAGCGTCCAGGGGGACGCATCGCCCCAGCATTTT
j_gene: TRBJ2-1; d_gene: TRBD1; v_gene: TRBV7-9; abundance: few; CDR3aa: CASSMTGTDNEQFF; CDR3nt: TGTGCCAGCAGCATGACCGGGACAGACAATGAGCAGTTCTTC
j_gene: TRBJ2-1; d_gene: -; v_gene: TRBV7-3; abundance: once; CDR3aa: CASSFVRGNEQFF; CDR3nt: TGTGCCAGCAGTTTTGTTAGGGGCAATGAGCAGTTCTTC
j_gene: TRBJ1-2; d_gene: TRBD1; v_gene: TRBV18; abundance: once; CDR3aa: CASSPGTGIYGYTF; CDR3nt: TGTGCCAGCTCACCCGGGACAGGGATCTATGGCTACACCTTC
j_gene: TRBJ1-5; d_gene: TRBD1; v_gene: TRBV29-1; abundance: -; CDR3aa: CSVADRGLNQPQHF; CDR3nt: TGCAGCGTTGCGGACAGGGGGCTTAATCAGCCCCAGCATTTT
j_gene: TRBJ1-1; d_gene: -; v_gene: TRBV5-1; abundance: -; CDR3aa: CASSSAGNTEAFF; CDR3nt: TGCGCCAGCAGCTCGGCAGGGAACACTGAAGCTTTCTTT
j_gene: TRBJ1-1; d_gene: -; v_gene: TRBV24-1; abundance: -; CDR3aa: CATSDTHGGIGEAFF; CDR3nt: TGTGCCACCAGTGATACCCATGGAGGGATAGGGGAAGCTTTCTTT
j_gene: TRBJ1-3; d_gene: TRBD1; v_gene: TRBV6-5; abundance: -; CDR3aa: CASRPGTGWRNTIYF; CDR3nt: TGTGCCAGCAGACCCGGGACAGGCTGGAGAAACACCATATATTTT
j_gene: TRBJ1-2; d_gene: TRBD1; v_gene: TRBV28; abundance: -; CDR3aa: CASSPGTASNYGYTF; CDR3nt: TGTGCCAGCAGTCCCGGGACAGCCTCTAACTATGGCTACACCTTC
j_gene: TRBJ1-4; d_gene: -; v_gene: TRBV6-5; abundance: -; CDR3aa: CASRRQYNEKLFF; CDR3nt: TGTGCCAGCAGGCGACAGTATAATGAAAAACTGTTTTTT
j_gene: TRBJ1-1; d_gene: -; v_gene: TRBV3-1/TRBV3-2; abundance: -; CDR3aa: CASSQAPGAGYTEAFF; CDR3nt: TGTGCCAGCAGCCAAGCCCCTGGGGCAGGGTACACTGAAGCTTTCTTT
j_gene: TRBJ1-1; d_gene: -; v_gene: TRBV29-1; abundance: -; CDR3aa: CSVGGGSEAFF; CDR3nt: TGCAGCGTTGGGGGGGGTTCTGAAGCTTTCTTT
j_gene: TRBJ2-1; d_gene: -; v_gene: TRBV11-3; abundance: -; CDR3aa: CASSLEGASYNEQFF; CDR3nt: TGTGCCAGCAGCTTAGAGGGGGCCTCTTACAATGAGCAGTTCTTC
j_gene: TRBJ2-6; d_gene: -; v_gene: TRBV11-3; abundance: once; CDR3aa: CASSFGGSGANVLTF; CDR3nt: TGTGCCAGCAGCTTCGGGGGTTCTGGGGCCAACGTCCTGACTTTC
j_gene: TRBJ2-2; d_gene: TRBD1; v_gene: TRBV18; abundance: -; CDR3aa: CASSPRTGSGELFF; CDR3nt: TGTGCCAGCTCACCACGGACAGGGAGCGGGGAGCTGTTTTTT
j_gene: TRBJ1-2; d_gene: TRBD1; v_gene: TRBV7-6; abundance: -; CDR3aa: CASSLGQGANYGYTF; CDR3nt: TGTGCCAGCAGCTTAGGACAGGGGGCGAACTATGGCTACACCTTC
j_gene: TRBJ2-7; d_gene: -; v_gene: TRBV5-4; abundance: -; CDR3aa: CASSLVGAEQYF; CDR3nt: TGTGCCAGCAGCTTGGTAGGGGCGGAGCAGTACTTC
j_gene: TRBJ1-5; d_gene: TRBD1; v_gene: TRBV27; abundance: -; CDR3aa: CASSQDRAANQPQHF; CDR3nt: TGTGCCAGCAGCCAAGACAGGGCTGCCAATCAGCCCCAGCATTTT